This T cell receptor beta chain was documented in a study of control samples from healthy donors and cancer patients. Only in-frame clones appear in the TCRdb table, and some are missing; sequencing was by immunoSEQ multiplex PCR. The sample yields about 140,000 clones, under 95% seen once. V gave up 5 bases and J gave up 4 bases; unmatched junction bases: 4. CDR1 and CDR2 (germline): LGHNT, FRNRAP. The CDR3 length is 14 residues. This receptor was obtained from a man in his forties in good health. The chain uses TRBV12-5 and TRBJ2-5; TRBD1 matches 10 bases. The sample taken for sequencing was blood. CDR3 DNA sequence: TGTGCTAGTGGTCTGACAGGGGGCATAGAGACCCAGTACTTC. Translation gives CASGLTGGIETQYF.